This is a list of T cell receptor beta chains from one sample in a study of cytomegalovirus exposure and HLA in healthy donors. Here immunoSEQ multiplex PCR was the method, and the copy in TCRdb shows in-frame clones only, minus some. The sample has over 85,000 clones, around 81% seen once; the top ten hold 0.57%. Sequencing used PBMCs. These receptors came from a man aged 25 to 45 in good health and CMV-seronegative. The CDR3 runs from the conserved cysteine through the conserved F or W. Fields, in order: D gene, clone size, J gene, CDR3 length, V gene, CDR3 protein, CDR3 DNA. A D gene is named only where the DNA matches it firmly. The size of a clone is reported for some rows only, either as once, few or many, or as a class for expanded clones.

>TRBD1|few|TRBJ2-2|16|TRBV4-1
CASSHRTGSTTGELFF
TGCGCCAGCAGCCACCGGACAGGATCGACCACCGGGGAGCTGTTTTTT
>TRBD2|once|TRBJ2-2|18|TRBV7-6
CASSLALRLAGDTGELFF
TGTGCCAGCAGCTTAGCGCTCCGACTAGCGGGAGACACCGGGGAGCTGTTTTTT
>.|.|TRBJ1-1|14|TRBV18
CASSGGFEGTEAFF
TGTGCCAGCTCGGGTGGTTTCGAGGGCACTGAAGCTTTCTTT
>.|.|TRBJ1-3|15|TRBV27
CASSLRALSGNTIYF
TGTGCCAGCAGTTTGAGGGCTCTATCTGGAAACACCATATATTTT
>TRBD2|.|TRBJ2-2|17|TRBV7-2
CASSPRTSGKVAGELFF
TGTGCCAGCAGCCCAAGGACTAGCGGGAAAGTCGCCGGGGAGCTGTTTTTT
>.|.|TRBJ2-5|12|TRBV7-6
CASRSGQETQYF
TGTGCCAGCAGATCAGGTCAAGAGACCCAGTACTTC
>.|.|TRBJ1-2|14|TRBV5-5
CASSLVGTGVGYTF
TGTGCCAGCAGCTTGGTTGGAACAGGAGTTGGCTACACCTTC
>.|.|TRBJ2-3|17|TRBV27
CAGTRRGIGTSTDTQYF
TGTGCCGGCACCCGAAGGGGAATCGGAACTAGCACAGATACGCAGTATTTT
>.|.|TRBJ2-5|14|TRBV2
CASSVVPGVETQYF
TGTGCCAGCAGTGTGGTACCCGGGGTGGAGACCCAGTACTTC
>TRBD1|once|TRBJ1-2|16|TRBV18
CASSPLTLGQGYGYTF
TGTGCCAGCTCACCTCTCACTTTAGGACAGGGCTATGGCTACACCTTC
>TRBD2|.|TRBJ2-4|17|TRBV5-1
CASSPWTSGVAKNIQYF
TGCGCCAGCAGCCCTTGGACTAGCGGGGTAGCCAAAAACATTCAGTACTTC
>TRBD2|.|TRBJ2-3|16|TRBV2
CASRNSGGVSTDTQYF
TGTGCCAGCAGAAATAGCGGGGGCGTAAGCACAGATACGCAGTATTTT
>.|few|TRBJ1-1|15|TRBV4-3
CASSQVERGSTEAFF
TGCGCCAGCAGCCAAGTAGAACGAGGGAGCACTGAAGCTTTCTTT
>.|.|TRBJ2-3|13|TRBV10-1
CASSENNPDTQYF
TGCGCCAGCAGTGAGAACAACCCAGATACGCAGTATTTT
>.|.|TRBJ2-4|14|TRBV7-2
CASSSRDSGNIQYF
TGTGCCAGCAGCTCCCGGGACTCAGGGAACATTCAGTACTTC
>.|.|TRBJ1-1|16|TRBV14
CASSHPGRGVNTEAFF
TGTGCCAGCAGCCACCCTGGGAGGGGAGTTAACACTGAAGCTTTCTTT
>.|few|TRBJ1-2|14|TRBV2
CASRTGTLNYGYTF
TGTGCCAGCAGGACCGGGACACTCAACTATGGCTACACCTTC
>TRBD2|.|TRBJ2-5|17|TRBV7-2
CASTLQPPATSEETQYF
TGTGCCAGCACCTTACAGCCCCCTGCAACTAGCGAAGAGACCCAGTACTTC
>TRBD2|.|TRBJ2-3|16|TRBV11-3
CASSRRLAAETDTQYF
TGTGCCAGCAGTCGTCGACTAGCGGCAGAGACAGATACGCAGTATTTT
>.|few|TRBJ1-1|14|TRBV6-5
CTSRVGKVNTEAFF
TGTACTTCTAGGGTCGGGAAAGTAAACACTGAAGCTTTCTTT
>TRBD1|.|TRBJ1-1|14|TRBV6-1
CASSARGRGTEAFF
TGTGCCAGCAGTGCCAGGGGGCGAGGGACTGAAGCTTTCTTT
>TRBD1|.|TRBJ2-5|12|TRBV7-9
CSSRQGEGTQYF
TGTTCCAGCAGACAGGGGGAGGGGACCCAGTACTTC
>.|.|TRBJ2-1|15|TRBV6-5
CASSYSLARLNEQFF
TGTGCCAGCAGTTACTCGCTCGCCAGGCTCAATGAGCAGTTCTTC
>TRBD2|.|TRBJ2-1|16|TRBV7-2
CASSLMGLAGDNEQFF
TGTGCCAGCAGCCTCATGGGACTAGCGGGCGACAATGAGCAGTTCTTC
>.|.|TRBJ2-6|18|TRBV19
CASSPPGTPISGANVLTF
TGTGCCAGTAGTCCTCCCGGGACACCGATCTCTGGGGCCAACGTCCTGACTTTC
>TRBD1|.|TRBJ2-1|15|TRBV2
CASSHGQGHYNEQFF
TGTGCCAGCAGTCACGGACAGGGCCACTACAATGAGCAGTTCTTC
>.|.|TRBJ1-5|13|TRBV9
CASSVEENQPQHF
TGTGCCAGCAGCGTAGAGGAGAATCAGCCCCAGCATTTT
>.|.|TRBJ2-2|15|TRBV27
CASSSRDTITGELFF
TGTGCCAGCAGTTCCCGGGACACCATTACCGGGGAGCTGTTTTTT
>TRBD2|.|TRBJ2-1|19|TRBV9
CASSVGRGGGVGGHNEQFF
TGTGCCAGCAGCGTAGGGCGGGGCGGGGGGGTTGGTGGACACAATGAGCAGTTCTTC
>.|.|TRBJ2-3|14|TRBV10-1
CASSESGTTDTQYF
TGCGCCAGCAGTGAGTCGGGCACCACAGATACGCAGTATTTT
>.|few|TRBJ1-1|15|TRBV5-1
CASSLGGSGITEAFF
TGCGCCAGCAGCTTGGGCGGTTCCGGGATAACTGAAGCTTTCTTT
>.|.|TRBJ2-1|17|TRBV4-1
CASSQDLGTGGDGEQFF
TGCGCCAGCAGCCAAGATCTCGGTACAGGGGGGGATGGTGAGCAGTTCTTC
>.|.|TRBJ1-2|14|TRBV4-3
CASSQGTQNYGYTF
TGCGCCAGCAGCCAAGGAACGCAGAACTATGGCTACACCTTC